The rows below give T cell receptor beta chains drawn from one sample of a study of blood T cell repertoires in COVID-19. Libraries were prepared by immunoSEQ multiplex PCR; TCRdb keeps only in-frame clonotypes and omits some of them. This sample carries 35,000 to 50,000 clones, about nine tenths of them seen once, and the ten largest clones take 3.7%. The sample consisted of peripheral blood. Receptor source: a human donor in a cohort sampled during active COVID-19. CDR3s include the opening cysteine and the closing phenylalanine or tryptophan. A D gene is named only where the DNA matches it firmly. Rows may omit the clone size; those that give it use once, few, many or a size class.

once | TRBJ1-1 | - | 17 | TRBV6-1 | TGTGCCAGCAGTGAAATTACCCCATGGCGGGTGAACACTGAAGCTTTCTTT | CASSEITPWRVNTEAFF
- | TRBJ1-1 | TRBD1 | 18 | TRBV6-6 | TGTGCCAGCAGTCGGTCCAAGGACAGGAGAAGTGTGAACACTGAAGCTTTCTTT | CASSRSKDRRSVNTEAFF
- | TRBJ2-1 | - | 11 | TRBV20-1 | TGCAGTGGAAAAGGGGGAGATGAGCAGTTCTTC | CSGKGGDEQFF
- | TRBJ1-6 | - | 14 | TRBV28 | TGTGCCAGCAGTAGATGGACAGATAATTCACCCCTCCACTTT | CASSRWTDNSPLHF
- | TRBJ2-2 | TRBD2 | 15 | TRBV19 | TGTGCCAGTAGTACAAGCGGGGCGAACACCGGGGAGCTGTTTTTT | CASSTSGANTGELFF
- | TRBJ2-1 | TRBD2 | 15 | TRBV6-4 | TGTGCCAGCAGCGCGGGGGGGGCTACCTACAATGAGCAGTTCTTC | CASSAGGATYNEQFF
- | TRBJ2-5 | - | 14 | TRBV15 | TGTGCCACCAGCAGACACGAGAATGTGGAGACCCAGTACTTC | CATSRHENVETQYF
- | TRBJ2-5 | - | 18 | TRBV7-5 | TGTGTCAGAAGCCGCCCCCTTTCGAAGCCCTGGTACCAAGAGACCCAGTACTTC | CVRSRPLSKPWYQETQYF
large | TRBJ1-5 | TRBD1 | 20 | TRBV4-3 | TGCGCCAGCAGCCAGGGACAGCCCAAGACCGGGACAGGGGGCTCTCAGCCCCAGCATTTT | CASSQGQPKTGTGGSQPQHF
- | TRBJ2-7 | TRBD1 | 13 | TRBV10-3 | TGTGCCAGCTCCGGGACAGCGTCGGCCGAGCAGTACTTC | CASSGTASAEQYF
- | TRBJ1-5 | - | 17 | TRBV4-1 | TGCGCCAGCAGCGACGTGCGCGAATCGGGGGGCAATCAGCCCCAGCATTTT | CASSDVRESGGNQPQHF
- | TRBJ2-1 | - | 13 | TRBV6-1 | TGTGCCAGCACTGAATTTACAGGGTTTGAGCAGTTCTTC | CASTEFTGFEQFF
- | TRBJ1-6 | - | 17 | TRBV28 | TGTGCCAGCAGTGGGCCCAACGAGAGCTCCTATAATTCACCCCTCCACTTT | CASSGPNESSYNSPLHF
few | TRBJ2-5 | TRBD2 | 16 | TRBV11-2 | TGTGCCACCAAGGCCTCGAGAGCGGGACCCGACGGGGCCCAGTACTTC | CATKASRAGPDGAQYF
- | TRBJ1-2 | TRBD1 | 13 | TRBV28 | TGTGCCAGCAGAACGGGACAGTCCTATGGCTACACCTTC | CASRTGQSYGYTF
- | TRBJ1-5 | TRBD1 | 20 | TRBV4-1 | TGCGCCAGCAGCCAAGCCCCCCCGGGACAGATTATGAATAGCAATCAGCCCCAGCATTTT | CASSQAPPGQIMNSNQPQHF
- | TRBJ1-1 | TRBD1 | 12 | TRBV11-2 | TGTGCCAGCAGCTGGACAGGGTTTGAAGCTTTCTTT | CASSWTGFEAFF
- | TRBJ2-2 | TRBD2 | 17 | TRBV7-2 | TGTGCCAGCAGCTTAGAGGGACTAGCGGGTTCCGTTGGGGAGCTGTTTTTT | CASSLEGLAGSVGELFF
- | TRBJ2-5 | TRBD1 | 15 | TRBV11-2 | TGTGCCAGCAGCTTATCAAACGGACAGGGGTCGACCCAGTACTTC | CASSLSNGQGSTQYF
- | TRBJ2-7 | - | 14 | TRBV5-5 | TGTGCCAGCCAACCCGGTGGAGTCTCCTACGAGCAGTACTTC | CASQPGGVSYEQYF
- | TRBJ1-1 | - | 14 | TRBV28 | TGTGCCAGCAGTTTATATACAGGGAACACTGAAGCTTTCTTT | CASSLYTGNTEAFF
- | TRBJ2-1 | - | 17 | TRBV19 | TGTGCCAGTAGTTCCCCTCCGGGACTCGGGTTTACGAATGAGCAGTTCTTC | CASSSPPGLGFTNEQFF
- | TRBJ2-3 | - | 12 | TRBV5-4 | TGTGCCAGCAGCTCAAACACAGATACGCAGTATTTT | CASSSNTDTQYF
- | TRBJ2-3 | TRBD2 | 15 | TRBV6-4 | TGTGCCAGCAGTGATGGCGGGGGGGCCACAGATACGCAGTATTTT | CASSDGGGATDTQYF
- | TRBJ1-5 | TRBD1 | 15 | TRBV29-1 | TGCAGCGTTGCAGACAGGGGTGATAGCAATCAGCCCCAGCATTTT | CSVADRGDSNQPQHF
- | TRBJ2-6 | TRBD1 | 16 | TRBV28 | TGTGCCAGCAGTTCCAGGGGGCAAGTGGGGGCCAACGTCCTGACTTTC | CASSSRGQVGANVLTF
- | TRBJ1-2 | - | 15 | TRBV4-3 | TGCGCCAGCAGCCAAGACTCCGGGAATTGGGTTGGCTACACCTTC | CASSQDSGNWVGYTF
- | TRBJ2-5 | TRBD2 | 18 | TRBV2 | TGTGCCAGCAGTGCCTCCGCGACTAGCGGGGGGGGACAAGAGACCCAGTACTTC | CASSASATSGGGQETQYF
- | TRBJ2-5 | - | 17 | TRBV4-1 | TGCGCCAGCAGCCAAGATAAGCAGCGAGGGGGTGGGGAGACCCAGTACTTC | CASSQDKQRGGGETQYF
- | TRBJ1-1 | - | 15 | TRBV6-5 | TGTGCCAGCAGCTTAGACAGGCTTTGGGTATCTGAAGCTTTCTTT | CASSLDRLWVSEAFF
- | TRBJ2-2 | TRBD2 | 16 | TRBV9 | TGTGCCAGCAGCGTAGCGGCGGGGGGGCCCCCCGGGGAGCTGTTTTTT | CASSVAAGGPPGELFF
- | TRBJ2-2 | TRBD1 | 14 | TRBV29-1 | TGCAGCGTCCCCCGGACAGGGGGAGCCGGGGAGCTGTTTTTT | CSVPRTGGAGELFF
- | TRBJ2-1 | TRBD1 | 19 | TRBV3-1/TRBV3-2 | TGTGCCAGCAGCCCTTCCGGGACAGGGGATCTACGGCGATACAATGAGCAGTTCTTC | CASSPSGTGDLRRYNEQFF
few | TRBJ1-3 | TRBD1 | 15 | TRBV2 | TGTGCCAGCAGTCCGGACAGGAACTCTGGAAACACCATATATTTT | CASSPDRNSGNTIYF
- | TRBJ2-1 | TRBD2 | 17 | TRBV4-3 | TGCGCCAGCAGCCTCGGAACTAGCGGGGGGACAGAGAATGAGCAGTTCTTC | CASSLGTSGGTENEQFF
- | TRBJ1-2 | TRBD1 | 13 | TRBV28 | TGTGCCAGCAGTCAACAGGGGGCGAGCGGCTACACCTTC | CASSQQGASGYTF
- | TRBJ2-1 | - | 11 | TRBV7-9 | TGTGCCAGCAGCTTACAAGGACAGCCCTTCTTC | CASSLQGQPFF
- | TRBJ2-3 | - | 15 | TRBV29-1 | TGCAGCGTTGCCGCGGGGTCCACTAGCACAGATACGCAGTATTTT | CSVAAGSTSTDTQYF
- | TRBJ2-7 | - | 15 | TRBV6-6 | TGTGCCAGCAGATCCCCGGGGGGCCCTAACTACGAGCAGTACTTC | CASRSPGGPNYEQYF
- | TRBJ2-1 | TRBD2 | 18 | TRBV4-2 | TGTGCCAGCAGCCAAGAACTAGCGGGGGATATAACAGGGGATGAGCAGTTCTTC | CASSQELAGDITGDEQFF
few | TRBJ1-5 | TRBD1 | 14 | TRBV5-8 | TGTGCCAGCAGCCCCCGGGACAGGAAGCAGCCCCAGCATTTT | CASSPRDRKQPQHF